The clone carrying this T cell receptor (beta chain) was found a few times. Antigen unknown. These data originate in a study of response to subunit inactivated influenza vaccine. TCRdb re-analysed the RT-PCR reads in MiXCR, keeping a single row per CDR3 protein. The table has more than 200,000 distinct CDR3 sequences, 10% to 15% seen once; the top ten hold more than 7%. Deletions cut 1 base from V and 8 bases from J, with 12 bases between. The CDR3 has 14 amino acids. Germline CDR1 is LGHDT and CDR2 is YNNKEL (reference sequence). The study, taken as a whole, reports: The authors proposed limited new T cell recruitment per seasonal influenza vaccination.

The sequence was obtained from a man in his fifties or sixties who received an inactivated influenza vaccine. This rearrangement joins TRBV3-1 to TRBJ2-1; D not resolved. Material: non-naive T cells sorted from PBMCs, obtained 14 to 15 days before vaccination. The CDR3 DNA sequence: TGTGCCAGCAGCCAAGGGAGACAATCCGATGAGCAGTTCTTC. This gives the protein CASSQGRQSDEQFF.